Presented here are 26 T cell receptor beta chains from one specimen sequenced in a study of blood T cell repertoires in COVID-19. Measured with immunoSEQ multiplex PCR; TCRdb has only the in-frame clones, and not every one. The sample includes about 210,000 clones, 88% seen only once; the top ten take over 1.5%. The sequenced sample consisted of peripheral blood. The receptors shown here come from a man in his 70s with acute or convalescent COVID-19.

The J gene is TRBJ1-5, the V gene TRBV19; 7 nucleotides line up with TRBD1. The CDR3 is made up of 13 amino acids. Germline V gene sequence: CDR1 LNHDA, CDR2 SQIVND (reference sequence). V was pared by 9 bases and J by 2 bases, with 4 bases of the junction left unmatched. The CDR3 sequence is CASHDRGNQPQHF. The CDR3 DNA sequence: TGTGCCAGCCATGACAGGGGCAATCAGCCCCAGCATTTT.

The chain combines TRBV5-1 with TRBJ2-1, with 7 bases identical to TRBD2. The germline CDR1 and CDR2 sequences are SGHRS and YFSETQ. V was pared by 2 bases and J by 4 bases, with 9 bases of the junction left unmatched. The CDR3 loop spans 16 amino acids. The CDR3 spells CASSLHRGSGYNEQFF. DNA for the CDR3: TGCGCCAGCAGCTTACATCGCGGGAGTGGGTACAATGAGCAGTTCTTC.

The gene calls are TRBV5-1 and TRBJ2-7, with D possibly matching TRBD2 (6 bases). Germline V lookup: CDR1 SGHRS, CDR2 YFSETQ. V lost 6 bases and J lost 3, with 16 bases in between. This CDR3 has 14 amino acids. The CDR3 is CASNGGGQSYEQYF. The CDR3 DNA follows: TGCGCCAGCAACGGAGGAGGGCAGAGCTACGAGCAGTACTTC.

V gene TRBV5-1 combines with J gene TRBJ2-1; tentative D call: TRBD1 (5 bases). Trimming cost V 4 bases and J 10 bases, with 18 bases left between them. This CDR3 is built from 14 residues. From germline, CDR1 is SGHRS and CDR2 YFSETQ. This CDR3 is CASSLDRSVQEQFF. CDR3 bases: TGCGCCAGCAGCCTAGACAGATCCGTACAAGAGCAGTTCTTC.

In nucleotides, the CDR3 is TGTGCCAGTAGTCCAAGCCCTTGGACAGGGCGGACTGAAGCTTTCTTT. Translated, it gives CASSPSPWTGRTEAFF. V and J are TRBV19 and TRBJ1-1; 8 bases agree with TRBD1. The CDR3 is 16 amino acids. With 5 bases clipped from V and 5 bases from J, the junction kept 13 bases outside the gene matches. Germline assignment: CDR1 LNHDA and CDR2 SQIVND (reference sequence). The entire variable domain, with the rest obtained from reference TRBV19 and TRBJ1-1, is as follows: DGGITQSPKYLFRKEGQNVTLSCEQNLNHDAMYWYRQDPGQGLRLIYYSQIVNDFQKGDIAEGYSVSREKKESFPLTVTSAQKNPTAFYLCASSPSPWTGRTEAFFGQGTRLTVV.

The genes are TRBV5-1 and TRBJ1-2; no clear D gene. Trimming took 1 base from V and 2 from J, leaving 9 bases between them. The CDR3 extends over 14 amino acids. Germline V CDR1 and CDR2: SGHRS, YFSETQ. The chain's CDR3 is CASSLTDGNYGYTF. CDR3 sequence (DNA): TGCGCCAGCAGCTTGACAGACGGAAACTATGGCTACACCTTC.

The chain recombines TRBV24-1 with TRBJ2-1; the match to TRBD2 covers 10 bases. Trimming took 4 bases from V and 8 from J; bases not matched to a gene: 7. CDR3 length: 15 amino acids. Germline V gene sequence: CDR1 KGHDR, CDR2 SFDVKD. The CDR3 loop reads CATSDPAGGPDEQFF. In DNA, the CDR3 is TGTGCCACCAGTGACCCAGCGGGAGGGCCCGATGAGCAGTTCTTC.

This clone has only a few counts. The chain joins TRBV6-5 to TRBJ1-5; 9 bases fit TRBD1. In germline, CDR1 is MNHEY, CDR2 SVGAGI. The CDR3 spans 15 residues. The ends lost 4 bases at V and 6 bases at J; junction bases unmatched: 7. The CDR3 DNA follows: TGTGCCAGCAGTTGGACAGGGGCGCGCTCTCAGCCCCAGCATTTT. Encoded protein: CASSWTGARSQPQHF.

The chain recombines TRBV19 with TRBJ2-7, with TRBD1 matching over 7 bases. The CDR3 spans 16 residues. Germline V gene data show CDR1 as LNHDA and CDR2 as SQIVND (reference sequence). The J segment lost 4 bases and the V segment lost 4 bases, leaving 13 bases of the junction unmatched. The CDR3 nucleotides read TGTGCCAGTAGTACAGACAGGGCGATGCCCCTGTACGAGCAGTACTTC. Translated, it gives CASSTDRAMPLYEQYF.

The V and J genes are TRBV11-2 and TRBJ1-6; D unresolved. Trimming took 2 bases from V and 5 from J, leaving 4 bases between them. Germline CDR1 reads SGHAT; CDR2 reads FQNNGV. The CDR3 length is 13 residues. CDR3 amino acids: CASSLHNNSPLHF. The CDR3 coding sequence is TGTGCCAGCAGCTTACACAATAATTCACCCCTCCACTTT.

This sequence joins TRBV30 and TRBJ2-7, with a possible D match to TRBD1 (6 bases). The V end lost 0 bases, the J end lost 0 bases, and 9 bases lay between the germline ends. The germline gives CDR1 GTSNPN, CDR2 SVGIG (reference sequence). The CDR3 has 14 residues. The CDR3 DNA reads as TGTGCCTGGAGTGTTGGGACAAGCTCCTACGAGCAGTACTTC. Protein: CAWSVGTSSYEQYF.

The J gene is TRBJ1-4, the V gene TRBV4-1; D remains unclear. The CDR3 runs 16 residues. Germline CDR1 MGHRA, CDR2 YSYEKL. The V end lost 0 bases, the J end lost 7 bases, and 15 bases lay between the germline ends. In DNA, the CDR3 is TGCGCCAGCAGCCAAGACCTAGGTTTCGGGGTTGAAAAACTGTTTTTT. As protein: CASSQDLGFGVEKLFF.

The chain recombines TRBV27 with TRBJ1-1; perhaps TRBD1 as D (6 bases). V gave up 5 bases and J gave up 5 bases, with 15 bases separating them. CDR3 length equals 14 residues. Per the germline V gene, CDR1 is MNHEY and CDR2 is SMNVEV (reference sequence). The CDR3, as DNA: TGTGCCAGCAGTCCGACACAGGGTGGGACTGAAGCTTTCTTT. This translates into CASSPTQGGTEAFF.

The rearrangement links TRBV19 to TRBJ2-7, with D perhaps TRBD2 (5 bases). V lost 5 bases and J 0 bases, leaving 11 bases between the germline ends. The CDR3 covers 14 residues. Germline values: CDR1 LNHDA, CDR2 SQIVND (reference sequence). The CDR3 DNA follows: TGTGCCAGTAGTTTAAGCGGTAGCTCCTACGAGCAGTACTTC. Residues: CASSLSGSSYEQYF.

The V and J genes are TRBV7-3 and TRBJ2-1; 9 bases are shared with TRBD1. The CDR3 is 15 residues long. Germline-derived CDR1 and CDR2 are SGHTA and FQGTGA. Germline trimming cut 5 bases from V and 4 bases from J; bases unmatched to any gene: 6. The CDR3 DNA sequence: TGTGCCAGCAGCCCAACGGGACAGGGTTACAATGAGCAGTTCTTC. Its protein is CASSPTGQGYNEQFF.

The chain employs TRBV7-2 and TRBJ2-5, with D maybe TRBD1 (5 bases). Trimming cost V 5 bases and J 3 bases, with 13 bases left between them. CDR1 and CDR2 from the germline V gene are SGHTA and FQGNSA. This CDR3 has 14 amino acids. In nucleotides, the CDR3 is TGTGCCAGCAGCCCCAGGACGGACAAAGAGACCCAGTACTTC. Amino acids: CASSPRTDKETQYF.

The chain has TRBV19 and TRBJ2-1, with 10 bases that match TRBD2. After removal of 1 base from V and 9 bases from J, the junction contained 9 bases not matched to a gene. From germline, CDR1 is LNHDA and CDR2 SQIVND (reference sequence). The CDR3 sequence is 16 residues long. The CDR3 bases are TGTGCCAGTAGTATAGGCCGTCTAGCGGGAGATGTTGAGCAGTTCTTC. The encoded protein is CASSIGRLAGDVEQFF. The entire variable domain, with the rest obtained from reference TRBV19 and TRBJ2-1, is as follows: DGGITQSPKYLFRKEGQNVTLSCEQNLNHDAMYWYRQDPGQGLRLIYYSQIVNDFQKGDIAEGYSVSREKKESFPLTVTSAQKNPTAFYLCASSIGRLAGDVEQFFGPGTRLTVL.

This chain links TRBV2 with TRBJ2-7; tentative D call: TRBD1 (5 bases). Germline CDR1 SNHLY, CDR2 FYNNEI. This CDR3 spans 12 amino acids. V lost 4 bases to trimming and J lost 5 bases, with 9 bases between them. The CDR3 DNA reads as TGTGCCAGCAGTGCCAGGGCGGACGAGCAGTACTTC. Encoded protein: CASSARADEQYF.

The chain uses TRBV4-3 and TRBJ2-7, with D unresolved. This CDR3 is built from 14 residues. Between the trimmed V and J ends, which lost 1 base and 2 bases, there was a span of 9 bases. Germline-derived CDR1 and CDR2 are LGHNA and YSLEER. The DNA of the CDR3 is TGCGCCAGCAGCCAAGCGGGTGGTACCTACGAGCAGTACTTC. Its translation: CASSQAGGTYEQYF.

This sequence joins TRBV5-4 and TRBJ1-2; 9 nucleotides agree with TRBD1. This CDR3 region has 13 residues. Germline values: CDR1 SGHNT, CDR2 YYREEE (reference sequence). V shed 0 bases, J shed 9 bases, and the junction held 3 bases outside the gene matches. The CDR3 protein is CASSLADRGSYTF. The CDR3 bases are TGTGCCAGCAGCTTGGCGGACAGGGGCAGCTACACCTTC.

The rearrangement joins TRBV20-1 to TRBJ2-7; 9 positions match TRBD1. Germline V gives CDR1 DFQATT, CDR2 SNEGSKA (reference sequence). This CDR3 has 15 residues. V trimming: 3 bases; J trimming: 6 bases; junction bases outside the gene matches: 12. The DNA for the CDR3 is TGCAGTGCTAGTGCCACTGGGACAGGGTCGGGCGAGCAGTACTTC. Translated, it gives CSASATGTGSGEQYF.

In nucleotides, the CDR3 is TGTGCCACCAGCAGAGTATTGGCTGGGGGCCCGTTAGAGACCCAGTACTTC. The encoded protein is CATSRVLAGGPLETQYF. This chain joins TRBV15 and TRBJ2-5; a weak D match, TRBD1 (6 bases). V was clipped by 1 base and J by 4 bases, with 19 bases between them. The V gene's germline CDR1 is LNHNV and CDR2 YYDKDF (reference sequence). This CDR3 is built from 17 residues.

This sequence joins TRBV7-2 and TRBJ1-2; maybe TRBD1 (5 bases). This CDR3 has 14 amino acids. The ends were cut back, 3 bases at V and 4 bases at J, with 12 bases in the middle. The germline V gene has CDR1 SGHTA and CDR2 FQGNSA. The CDR3 bases are TGTGCCAGCAGCTTGGGGGGACGGGTCTATGGCTACACCTTC. This sequence encodes CASSLGGRVYGYTF.

This chain connects TRBV12-3 or TRBV12-4 to TRBJ2-1; D remains ambiguous. Between the trimmed V and J ends, which lost 2 bases and 9 bases, there was a span of 8 bases. The CDR3 covers 12 residues. The chain's CDR3 is CASSLPGGEQFF. DNA of the CDR3: TGTGCCAGCAGTTTACCCGGTGGTGAGCAGTTCTTC.

The rearrangement joins TRBV30 to TRBJ1-4, with no clear D. The V end was cut by 2 bases, the J end by 3 bases, with 13 bases between. Germline lookup yields CDR1 GTSNPN and CDR2 SVGIG (reference sequence). The CDR3 extends over 15 amino acids. The CDR3 DNA reads TGTGCCTGGAGTCCCTTTGGTGGCTCTAATGAAAAACTGTTTTTT. Amino acid sequence: CAWSPFGGSNEKLFF.

This chain joins TRBV9 and TRBJ2-2; possibly TRBD2 for D (5 bases). The CDR3 has 15 amino acids. The germline CDR1 and CDR2 sequences are SGDLS and YYNGEE. The V end was cut by 0 bases, the J end by 4 bases, with 10 bases between. The CDR3 reads CASSVAGVGTGELFF. The DNA of the CDR3 is TGTGCCAGCAGCGTAGCCGGGGTGGGCACCGGGGAGCTGTTTTTT. The whole variable domain, remainder taken from reference TRBV9 and TRBJ2-2, is DSGVTQTPKHLITATGQRVTLRCSPRSGDLSVYWYQQSLDQGLQFLIQYYNGEERAKGNILERFSAQQFPDLHSELNLSSLELGDSALYFCASSVAGVGTGELFFGEGSRLTVL.